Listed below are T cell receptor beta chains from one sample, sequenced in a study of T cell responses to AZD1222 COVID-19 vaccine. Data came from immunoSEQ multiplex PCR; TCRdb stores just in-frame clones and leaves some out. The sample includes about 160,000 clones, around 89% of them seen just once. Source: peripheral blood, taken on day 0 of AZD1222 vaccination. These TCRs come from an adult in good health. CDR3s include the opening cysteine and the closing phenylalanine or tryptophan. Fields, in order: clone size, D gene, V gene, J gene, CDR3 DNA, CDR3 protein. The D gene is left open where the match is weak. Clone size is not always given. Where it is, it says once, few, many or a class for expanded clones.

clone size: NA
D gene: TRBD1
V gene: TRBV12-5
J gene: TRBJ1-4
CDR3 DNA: TGTGCTAGTACCCTACAGGGGGCTAATGAAAAACTGTTTTTT
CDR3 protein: CASTLQGANEKLFF

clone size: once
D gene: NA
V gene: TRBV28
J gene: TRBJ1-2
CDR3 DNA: TGTGCCAGCAGTTTTGGTTCGGCCGCCCGTGGCTACACCTTC
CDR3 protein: CASSFGSAARGYTF

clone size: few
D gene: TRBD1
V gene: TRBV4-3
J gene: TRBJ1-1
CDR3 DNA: TGCGCCAGCAGCCAACACTTACCGGGACAGGGGGACACTGAAGCTTTCTTT
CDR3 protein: CASSQHLPGQGDTEAFF

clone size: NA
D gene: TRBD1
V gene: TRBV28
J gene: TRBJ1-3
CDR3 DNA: TGTGCCAGCATCCTAACAGGGGGCTTTGGCACCATATATTTT
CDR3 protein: CASILTGGFGTIYF

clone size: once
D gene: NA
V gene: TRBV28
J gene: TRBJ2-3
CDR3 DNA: TGTGCCAGCTCAGGGGCGGAGGGTGGAACAGATACGCAGTATTTT
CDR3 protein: CASSGAEGGTDTQYF

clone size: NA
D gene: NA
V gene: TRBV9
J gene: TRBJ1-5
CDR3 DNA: TGTGCCACCCGCCAGGACTCTTGGCCGGGTCAGCCCCAGCATTTT
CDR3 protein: CATRQDSWPGQPQHF

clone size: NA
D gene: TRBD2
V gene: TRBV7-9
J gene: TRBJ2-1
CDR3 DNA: TGTGCCAGCAGCTTATCTAGCGGGAGGTACAATGAGCAGTTCTTC
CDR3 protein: CASSLSSGRYNEQFF

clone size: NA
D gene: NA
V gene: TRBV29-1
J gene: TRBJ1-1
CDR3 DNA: TGCAGCGTAGCCCGAAGGGGCGACACTGAAGCTTTCTTT
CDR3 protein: CSVARRGDTEAFF

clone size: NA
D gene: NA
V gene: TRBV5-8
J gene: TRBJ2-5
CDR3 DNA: TGTGCCAGCAGCTCCTCCGGGGTGGAGACCCAGTACTTC
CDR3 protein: CASSSSGVETQYF

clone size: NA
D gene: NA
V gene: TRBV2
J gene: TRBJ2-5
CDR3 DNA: TGTGCCAGCAGTGAAGAAATGTCAGCTCAAGAGACCCAGTACTTC
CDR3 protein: CASSEEMSAQETQYF

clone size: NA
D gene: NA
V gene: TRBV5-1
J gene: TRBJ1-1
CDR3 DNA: TGCGCCAGCAGCTTCTTTATTCCCCAGGGAAACACTGAAGCTTTCTTT
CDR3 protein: CASSFFIPQGNTEAFF

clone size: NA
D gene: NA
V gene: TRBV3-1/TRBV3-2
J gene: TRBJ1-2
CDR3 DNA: TGTGCCAGCAGCCAACGCGCAGTTCATGGCTACACCTTC
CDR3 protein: CASSQRAVHGYTF

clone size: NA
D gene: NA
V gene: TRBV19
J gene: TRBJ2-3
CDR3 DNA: TGTGCCAGTAGGGGGATATCGAGCACAGATACGCAGTATTTT
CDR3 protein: CASRGISSTDTQYF

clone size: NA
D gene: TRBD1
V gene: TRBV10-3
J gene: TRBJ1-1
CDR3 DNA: TGTGCCATCAGTGAGAGGATGTCCCAGGGGGTTGACACTGAAGCTTTCTTT
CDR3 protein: CAISERMSQGVDTEAFF

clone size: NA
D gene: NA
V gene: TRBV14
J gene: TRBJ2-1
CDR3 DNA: TGTGCCAGCAGCCAATTTGGACTCTATACCAATGAGCAGTTCTTC
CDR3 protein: CASSQFGLYTNEQFF

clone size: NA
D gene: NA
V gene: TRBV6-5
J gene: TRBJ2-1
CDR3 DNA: TGTGCCAGCAGTTCCGGGACGGCCCTTTACAATGAGCAGTTCTTC
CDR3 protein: CASSSGTALYNEQFF

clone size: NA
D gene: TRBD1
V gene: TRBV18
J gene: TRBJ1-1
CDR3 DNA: TGTGCCAGCTCACGGACAGGGGCAACTGAAGCTTTCTTT
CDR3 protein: CASSRTGATEAFF

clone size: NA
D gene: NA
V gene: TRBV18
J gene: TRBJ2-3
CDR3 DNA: TGTGCCAGCTCACCAAGAGTTACGTTAAGCACAGATACGCAGTATTTT
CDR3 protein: CASSPRVTLSTDTQYF

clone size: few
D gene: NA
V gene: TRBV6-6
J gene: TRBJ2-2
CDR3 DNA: TGTGCCAGCAAAAGCCGAGGGCCGAGCGGGGAGCTGTTTTTT
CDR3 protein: CASKSRGPSGELFF

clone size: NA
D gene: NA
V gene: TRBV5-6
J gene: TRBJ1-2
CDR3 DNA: TGTGCCAGCAGCTTTGCAATCCAGTCGACCTACTATGGCTACACCTTC
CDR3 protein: CASSFAIQSTYYGYTF

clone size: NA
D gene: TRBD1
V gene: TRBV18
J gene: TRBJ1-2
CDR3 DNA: TGTGCCAGCTCACCCTTGGGACAGAACTATGGCTACACCTTC
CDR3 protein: CASSPLGQNYGYTF

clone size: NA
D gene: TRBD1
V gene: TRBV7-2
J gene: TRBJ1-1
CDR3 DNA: TGTGCCAGCAGCCCAAGGGCCACAGGGGTGGGCGCTGAAGCTTTCTTT
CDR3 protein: CASSPRATGVGAEAFF

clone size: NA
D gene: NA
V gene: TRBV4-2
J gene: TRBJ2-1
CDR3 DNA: TGTGCCAGCAGCCACGCGCAGGCCACTAGTTGGAGCAATGAGCAGTTCTTC
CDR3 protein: CASSHAQATSWSNEQFF

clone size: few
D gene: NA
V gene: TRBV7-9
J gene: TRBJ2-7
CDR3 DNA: TGTGCCAGCAGCCAGCACGTGGGACCCTACGAGCAGTACTTC
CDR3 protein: CASSQHVGPYEQYF

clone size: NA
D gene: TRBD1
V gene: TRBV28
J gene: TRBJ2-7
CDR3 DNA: TGTGCCAGCAACCTAGGGCCCGGGACAGGGACCTACGAGCAGTACTTC
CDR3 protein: CASNLGPGTGTYEQYF

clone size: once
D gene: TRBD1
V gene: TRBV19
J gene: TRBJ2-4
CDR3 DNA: TGTGCCAGTAGTTCCGGACAGGGGTACCTAGCCAAAAACATTCAGTACTTC
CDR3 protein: CASSSGQGYLAKNIQYF

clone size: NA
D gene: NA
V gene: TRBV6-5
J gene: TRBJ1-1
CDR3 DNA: TGTGCCAGCAGACAGGGTTTCTACACTGAAGCTTTCTTT
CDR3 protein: CASRQGFYTEAFF

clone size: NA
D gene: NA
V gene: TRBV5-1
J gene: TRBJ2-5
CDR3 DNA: TGCGCCAGCTGCCTCCGCGGAGGTGGGGAGACCCAGTACTTC
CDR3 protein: CASCLRGGGETQYF

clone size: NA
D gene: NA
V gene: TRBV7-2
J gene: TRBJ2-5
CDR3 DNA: TGTGCCAGCAGCCCTCGAAGGAAAGAGACCCAGTACTTC
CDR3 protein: CASSPRRKETQYF

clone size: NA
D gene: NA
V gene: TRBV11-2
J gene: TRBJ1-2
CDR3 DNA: TGTGCCAGCAGCCCGGTCGGCTCTATCTATGGCTACACCTTC
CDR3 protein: CASSPVGSIYGYTF

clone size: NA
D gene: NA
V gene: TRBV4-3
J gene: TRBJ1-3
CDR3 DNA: TGCGCCAGCAACCAAGGTTTGACAGACTCTGGAAACACCATATATTTT
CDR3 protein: CASNQGLTDSGNTIYF

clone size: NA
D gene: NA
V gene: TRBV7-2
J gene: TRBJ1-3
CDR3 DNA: TGTGCCAGCAGCTCTAGATATGGAAACACCATATATTTT
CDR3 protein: CASSSRYGNTIYF

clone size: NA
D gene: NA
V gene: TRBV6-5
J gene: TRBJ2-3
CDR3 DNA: TGTGCCAGCAGTTACGTTTTAACTGCTAGCACAGATACGCAGTATTTT
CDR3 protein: CASSYVLTASTDTQYF

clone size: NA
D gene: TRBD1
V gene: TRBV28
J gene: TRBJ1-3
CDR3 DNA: TGTGCCAGCAGTTTCAGGACAGGGGCCGGAAACACCATATATTTT
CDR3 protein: CASSFRTGAGNTIYF

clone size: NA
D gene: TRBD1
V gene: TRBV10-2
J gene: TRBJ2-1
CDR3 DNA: TGCGCCAGCAGGACCCTAACAGGGGGCCCCTACAATGAGCAGTTCTTC
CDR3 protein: CASRTLTGGPYNEQFF

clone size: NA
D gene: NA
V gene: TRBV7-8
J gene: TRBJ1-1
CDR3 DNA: TGTGCCAGCAGCTTAGTTGGGCAAGGAGGATCCCCCACTGAAGCTTTCTTT
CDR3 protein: CASSLVGQGGSPTEAFF

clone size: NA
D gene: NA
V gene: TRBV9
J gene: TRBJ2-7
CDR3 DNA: TGTGCCAGCAGCGTAGGCGACATAGCCTACGAGCAGTACTTC
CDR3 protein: CASSVGDIAYEQYF

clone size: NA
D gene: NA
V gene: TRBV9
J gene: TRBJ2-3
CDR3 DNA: TGTGCCAGCAGCTCAGCCCCCCAAGGGAGCACAGATACGCAGTATTTT
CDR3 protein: CASSSAPQGSTDTQYF

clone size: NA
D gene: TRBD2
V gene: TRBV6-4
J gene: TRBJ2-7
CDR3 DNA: TGTGCCAGCAGTGCGTCGGGAGGGATAGGTGAGCAGTACTTC
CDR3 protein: CASSASGGIGEQYF

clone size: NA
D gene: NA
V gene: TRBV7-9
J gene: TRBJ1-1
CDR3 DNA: TGTGCCAGCAGCTTACTAGGAAAGAACACTGAAGCTTTCTTT
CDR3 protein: CASSLLGKNTEAFF